The following is a T cell receptor (beta chain) sequence with its context. This clone was picked up a small number of times. The antigen it recognizes is unknown. No base quality information exists; no much larger clone differs at one position. The donors were healthy, HIV-negative adults with no recently reported acute infections or vaccinations. All donors were Caucasian adults living in Nashville, Tennessee, USA. CD4+ T cells were enriched through magnetic negative selection, after which naive cells were positively selected on CD45RA and the remaining negative fraction served as the memory subset. Blood was collected by leukapheresis, and PBMCs were isolated by Ficoll-Histopaque density gradient centrifugation and then cryopreserved in liquid nitrogen vapor phase. Analytical flow cytometry was used to check the purity and quantity of every magnetically sorted T cell population. Genomic DNA was isolated from each sorted fraction and quantified by UV absorbance on a Nanodrop 2000c.

This sample was included in a study of shared clonotypes between healthy human individuals (dated by TCRdb to 2020 to 2021). Regarding the research as a whole: The cohort comprised a couple of women and a few men aged 18 to 49 years. For each donor, CD4 naive and CD4 memory were each given three plates, CD8 naive was given two plates, and CD8 memory was given one plate. To estimate repertoire size and how much clonotypes are shared between individuals, the study performed deep sequencing of blood TCR repertoires from five healthy adults. Between about 0.85 and 10 billion PBMCs per donor were obtained by leukapheresis. To increase sequencing depth and limit assay-specific biases, TCR repertoire library preparation and sequencing were carried out by different laboratories using diverse techniques.

Study-level results and caveats: Higher generation probabilities were observed for clonotypes shared by all four sorted-subset donors than for non-shared clonotypes. Incomplete sequencing was indicated by rarefaction of sorted-subset datasets, despite the large sequencing depth. Pairwise subsampling indicated that sequencing depth was expected to affect the degree of clonotype sharing among donors. Across four donors, approximately 5% of naive CD4, approximately 3.5% of naive CD8, approximately 2.5% of memory CD4, and about 0.4% of memory CD8 clonotypes were shared. Naive subsets generally had larger estimated clonotype richness than memory subsets did. Because the study included only a small number of donors, the genetic and exposure-history diversity represented was limited. Sampling was restricted to blood, and TCR repertoires in tissue are likely to differ from TCR repertoires in blood.

At the junction V is shortened by 1 base and J by 8 bases, with 12 bases in between. Via the germline V gene (reference sequence), CDR1 is SGHNT and CDR2 YYREEE. Reading from cysteine to phenylalanine, the CDR3 counts 13 amino acids. The kept DNA is CDR3 alone, 39 bases in frame from the first base. TCR CDR3 regions were amplified from genomic DNA by multiplex PCR using the deep immunoSEQ assay. Extracted genomic DNA from each cell subset was distributed evenly across all wells of several immunoSEQ 96-well plates, and each plate was treated as a replicate. Each replicate PCR for sorted subsets received around 0.2 ug genomic DNA, equal to roughly 30,000 T cell genomes. Purified libraries were measured with a Qubit 3.0 fluorometer, size-checked on a Bioanalyzer 2100, and measured again with the KAPA Library Quantification kit. Every immunoSEQ 96-well plate was sequenced on a separate single-read 150-cycle Illumina NextSeq 550 flow cell. As for the authors' bioinformatics: Because only junctional sequences without quality scores were contained in the immunoSEQ output, filtering matching that applied to full-length reads could not be performed. To assign V/J genes and CDR3, sequences were annotated against IMGT germline references using PyIR, a Python wrapper for IgBLAST v1.9. Reads were filtered out if the reads had weak V/J assignments (E-value above 1e-6), no CDR3, stop codons, out-of-frame junctions, or ambiguous translated residues. V3J clonotypes were defined as sequences sharing an identical inferred V gene, J gene, and CDR3 amino acid sequence. Percentage overlap between repertoires was computed as shared unique clonotypes divided by the size of the smaller repertoire. Richness of each repertoire was evaluated using RTK rarefaction, the Chao1 estimator, and Recon v2.1 estimates of unobserved clonotypes. Generation probabilities were computed with OLGA for all TCRbeta clonotypes obtained by the gDNA method from four donors. Drawn from immuneACCESS, this table holds only the in-frame rearrangements with V and J called that TCRdb kept. Clones are partly lost; checked studies trace under half to an unresolved V gene and leave the rest unexplained. The DNA was the basis for D and trimming; V, J and clone size are from that table. This sample holds some 2,500,000 clones; 93% were observed only once. About 0.38% of the sample lies in the top ten.

The TCR originated in a young man in good health. Some clones in this sample may be carry-over from other donors' samples. This chain is built from TRBV5-4 and TRBJ1-2, with no D gene named confidently. Sequencing input: naive CD4+ T cells from PBMCs. What this sample's cell subset or site label stands for: CD45RA+ positively selected. The CDR3 reads CASSLRGSEGYTF. DNA sequence: TGTGCCAGCAGCTTGCGGGGATCTGAAGGCTACACCTTC.